One sample yielded the 30 T cell receptor beta chains listed below, sequenced in a study of early T cells in non-severe SARS-CoV-2 infection. MiXCR, applied by TCRdb to the 5' RACE reads, yields one record per CDR3 protein. The table shows some 59,000 distinct CDR3 sequences, with 8.5% to 12% occurring only once. The sample comprised whole blood. The origin of the receptors is an adult who was a healthcare worker with PCR-confirmed SARS-CoV-2 infection or an uninfected control (not recorded which).

This clonotype was found a few times. The chain uses TRBV9 and TRBJ2-1, with 7 bases matching TRBD2. This CDR3 comprises 14 residues. Germline CDR1 reads SGDLS; CDR2 reads YYNGEE. The V gene end was trimmed by 0 bases and the J gene end by 8 bases; junction bases not matched to a gene: 5. This CDR3 reads CASSVGGTTDEQFF. The CDR3 DNA is TGTGCCAGCAGCGTAGGTGGGACTACGGATGAGCAGTTCTTC.

J is TRBJ1-5 and V is TRBV6-2 or TRBV6-3; D gene unclear. The V end was cut by 9 bases, the J end by 9 bases, with 6 bases between. There are 9 residues in the CDR3. The germline gives CDR1 MNHEY, CDR2 SVGEGT. DNA of the CDR3: TGTGCCAGTGGCTCGCCCCAGCATTTT. This encodes CASGSPQHF.

This clonotype was detected ten times or more. The chain links TRBV4-1 to TRBJ1-6; 7 bases map to TRBD1. The CDR3 has 15 residues. V lost 6 bases to trimming and J lost 10 bases; unmatched junction nucleotides: 12. Germline CDR1 MGHRA, CDR2 YSYEKL. The CDR3 reads CASRTEGALGSPLHF. The CDR3 DNA sequence: TGCGCCAGCAGAACCGAGGGGGCCTTAGGGTCACCCCTCCACTTT.

This chain joins TRBV3-1 and TRBJ1-1, with 9 bases that match TRBD1. The CDR3 spans 14 residues. J gave up 6 bases and V 5 bases, and 7 bases lay outside the gene matches. CDR1 LGHDT and CDR2 YNNKEL come from the germline V gene (reference sequence). CDR3 loop: CASSSGGDRAEAFF. CDR3 nucleotides: TGTGCCAGCAGCTCTGGTGGGGACAGGGCTGAAGCTTTCTTT. The full variable domain, with the rest looked up from reference TRBV3-1 and TRBJ1-1, is DTAVSQTPKYLVTQMGNDKSIKCEQNLGHDTMYWYKQDSKKFLKIMFSYNNKELIINETVPNRFSPKSPDKAHLNLHINSLELGDSAVYFCASSSGGDRAEAFFGQGTRLTVV.

The chain couples TRBV7-8 to TRBJ1-2; 8 bases match TRBD1. V lost 5 bases and J lost 4; bases outside the gene matches: 3. The CDR3 contains 13 residues. CDR1 is SGHVS, CDR2 FQNEAQ, per germline. The CDR3 DNA is TGTGCCAGCAGCCGGACAGGGAGCTATGGCTACACCTTC. It encodes CASSRTGSYGYTF.

V gene TRBV5-1 combines with J gene TRBJ2-7; no reliable D call. The CDR3 has 12 residues. Trimming pared 1 base from V and 4 bases from J, leaving 6 bases between. Germline CDR1 SGHRS, CDR2 YFSETQ. CDR3 DNA: TGCGCCAGCAGCTTGACCGAGTACGAGCAGTACTTC. Residues: CASSLTEYEQYF.

This clonotype was counted ten times or more. The V gene is TRBV29-1, the J gene TRBJ2-3; 8 nucleotides line up with TRBD2. V shed 4 bases and J 1 base; nucleotides not matched to a gene: 4. Germline CDR1 SQVTM, CDR2 ANQGSEA. The CDR3 loop spans 14 amino acids. The chain's CDR3 is CSVGRGGRTDTQYF. CDR3 nucleotides: TGCAGCGTTGGACGCGGGGGGCGCACAGATACGCAGTATTTT.

This clonotype was counted between two and nine times. This sequence joins TRBV7-2 and TRBJ2-1; tentative D call: TRBD2 (5 bases). Looked up from germline, CDR1 is SGHTA and CDR2 is FQGNSA. This CDR3 is built from 11 residues. Between the trimmed V and J ends, which lost 4 bases and 10 bases, there was a span of 8 bases. The CDR3 here is CASSYGGEQFF. In DNA form, the CDR3 reads TGTGCCAGCAGCTATGGAGGAGAGCAGTTCTTC.

As to this clonotype: A junction end diverges from the germline sequence, so it may reflect a read error. The chain links TRBV20-1 to TRBJ2-1; 7 bases are shared with TRBD1. Germline values: CDR1 DFQATT, CDR2 SNEGSKA (reference sequence). CDR3 size: 15 residues. The CDR3 is CSARDPWQGDKEQFF. Written as DNA, the CDR3 is TGCAGTGCTAGAGACCCCTGGCAGGGGGACAAGGAGCAGTTCTTC.

This clonotype has more than one count but fewer than ten. V gene TRBV7-9 combines with J gene TRBJ1-2; D is possibly TRBD1 (5 bases). The CDR3 has 17 residues. V was trimmed by 5 bases and J by 6 bases, leaving 25 bases between them. Germline lookup yields CDR1 SEHNR and CDR2 FQNEAQ (reference sequence). CDR3 DNA sequence: TGTGCCAGCAGCCGAACATTGGGAACAACCGGGACGAATGGCTACACCTTC. Translating it yields CASSRTLGTTGTNGYTF. Combining the CDR3 with reference TRBV7-9 and TRBJ1-2 gives the whole variable domain DTGVSQNPRHKITKRGQNVTFRCDPISEHNRLYWYRQTLGQGPEFLTYFQNEAQLEKSRLLSDRFSAERPKGSFSTLEIQRTEQGDSAMYLCASSRTLGTTGTNGYTFGSGTRLTVV.

This clonotype was seen only a few times. This rearrangement joins TRBV29-1 to TRBJ2-7; either TRBD1 or TRBD2 may supply D (5 bases each). CDR1 and CDR2 from the germline V gene are SQVTM and ANQGSEA. V was shortened by 6 bases and J by 6 bases, with 15 bases between the two germline ends. The CDR3 is 12 residues long. CDR3 residues: CSVDGARSEQYF. In DNA, the CDR3 is TGCAGCGTGGACGGGGCGCGCTCCGAGCAGTACTTC.

The chain couples TRBV7-2 to TRBJ1-2; D unclear. The germline V gene encodes CDR1 SGHTA and CDR2 FQGNSA. V gave up 4 bases and J gave up 5 bases, with 14 bases separating them. This CDR3 spans 14 amino acids. CDR3 DNA sequence: TGTGCCAGCAGCTCGAAGGTTGATCCTTATGGCTACACCTTC. Translation gives CASSSKVDPYGYTF.

This clonotype came up many times. The chain has TRBV12-3 or TRBV12-4 and TRBJ2-2; D not certain. The CDR3 has 12 amino acids. Trimming took 10 bases from V and 3 from J, leaving 9 bases between them. The CDR3 protein is CATEAYTGELFF. CDR3 in DNA: TGTGCCACCGAGGCGTACACCGGGGAGCTGTTTTTT.

This clonotype has just a few counts. The chain employs TRBV20-1 and TRBJ1-5; TRBD1 agrees at 9 bases. The J segment lost 2 bases and the V segment lost 6 bases, leaving 2 bases of the junction unmatched. This CDR3 is built from 13 residues. The V gene's germline CDR1 is DFQATT and CDR2 SNEGSKA (reference sequence). This CDR3 reads CSAWDRGNQPQHF. CDR3 coding DNA: TGCAGTGCATGGGACAGGGGCAATCAGCCCCAGCATTTT.

This chain links TRBV21-1 with TRBJ1-4. TRBV21-1 is termed a pseudogene. This CDR3 contains 16 residues. The CDR3 region is CASSKGMVRRREKLFF. The CDR3, as DNA: TGTGCCAGCAGCAAAGGAATGGTAAGGCGACGGGAAAAACTGTTTTTT.

The rearrangement links TRBV28 to TRBJ2-7; TRBD2 might be the D (5 bases). CDR1 and CDR2 from the germline V gene are MDHEN and SYDVKM. The V end lost 2 bases, the J end lost 2 bases, and 10 bases lay between the germline ends. The CDR3 loop spans 14 amino acids. The CDR3 here is CASSLRGNPYEQYF. DNA for the CDR3: TGTGCCAGCAGTTTACGGGGTAATCCCTACGAGCAGTACTTC. Full variable domain (outside the CDR3, taken from reference TRBV28 and TRBJ2-7): DVKVTQSSRYLVKRTGEKVFLECVQDMDHENMFWYRQDPGLGLRLIYFSYDVKMKEKGDIPEGYSVSREKKERFSLILESASTNQTSMYLCASSLRGNPYEQYFGPGTRLTVT.

Comment on this clonotype: A much larger clone differs by one base, so this may be a read error. The genes are TRBV6-6 and TRBJ2-7; D gene unclear. The CDR3 loop spans 14 amino acids. Germline CDR1 reads MNHNY; CDR2 reads SVGAGI (reference sequence). The CDR3 region is CACSYVPETYEQYF. CDR3 DNA sequence: TGTGCCTGCAGTTACGTTCCAGAGACTTACGAGCAGTACTTC.

This clonotype was seen ten or more times. V and J are TRBV18 and TRBJ2-5; D unclear. The CDR3 contains 13 residues. The V end was cut by 3 bases, the J end by 4 bases, with 9 bases between. CDR1 and CDR2 (germline): KGHSH, LQKENI. In DNA form, the CDR3 reads TGTGCCAGCTCACCGCCGGGCAGAGAGACCCAGTACTTC. It translates to CASSPPGRETQYF.

This clonotype came up a few times. V and J are TRBV5-1 and TRBJ2-7; D not certain. Germline lookup yields CDR1 SGHRS and CDR2 YFSETQ. This CDR3 region has 12 residues. V lost 3 bases and J lost 5, with 9 bases in between. The CDR3 spells CASSYGPNEQYF. The CDR3 region has the DNA TGCGCCAGCAGCTACGGACCCAACGAGCAGTACTTC.

This clonotype has ten or more counts. This chain links TRBV19 with TRBJ2-7; D is unresolved. The CDR3 has 15 residues. Germline V lookup: CDR1 LNHDA, CDR2 SQIVND (reference sequence). V was trimmed by 9 bases and J by 0 bases, leaving 18 bases between them. Here the CDR3 DNA reads TGTGCCAGCCGGAACCCTGGTGAAAGCTCCTACGAGCAGTACTTC. Encoded protein: CASRNPGESSYEQYF.

This clonotype has at least ten counts. This chain links TRBV20-1 with TRBJ1-5; D ambiguous. This CDR3 is built from 15 residues. V shed 3 bases and J shed 3 bases, with 15 bases lying between them. The germline V gene has CDR1 DFQATT and CDR2 SNEGSKA (reference sequence). Here the CDR3 DNA reads TGCAGTGCTAGGGCGACAATTAAACCCAATCAGCCCCAGCATTTT. This sequence encodes CSARATIKPNQPQHF.

This chain links TRBV7-2 with TRBJ1-5; D is unclear. Germline loops: CDR1 SGHTA, CDR2 FQGNSA. Trimming took 4 bases from V and 9 from J, leaving 13 bases between them. The CDR3 contains 13 residues. The CDR3 DNA follows: TGTGCCAGCAGCTCCGATGCGCTTCGGCCCCAGCATTTT. Translating it yields CASSSDALRPQHF.

There are many counts of this clonotype. The rearrangement uses TRBV4-1 and TRBJ2-5, with 10 nucleotides matching TRBD1. The V and J ends lost 1 base and 1 base, in that order; junction bases with no gene match: 3. Germline V gene sequence: CDR1 MGHRA, CDR2 YSYEKL. The CDR3 extends over 16 amino acids. The CDR3 coding sequence is TGCGCCAGCAGCCAAGCGAGGACAGGGGGCCAAGAGACCCAGTACTTC. Protein: CASSQARTGGQETQYF.

The chain carries TRBV29-1 and TRBJ2-2; D not resolved. The CDR3 is 14 amino acids. Germline V lookup: CDR1 SQVTM, CDR2 ANQGSEA. V was shortened by 6 bases and J by 3 bases, with 14 bases between the two germline ends. DNA of the CDR3: TGCAGCGTGGGCTTCGGGTGTGACACCGGGGAGCTGTTTTTT. This gives the protein CSVGFGCDTGELFF.

This clonotype has only a few counts. The gene calls are TRBV20-1 and TRBJ2-5, with D maybe TRBD1 (6 bases). CDR1 is DFQATT and CDR2 is SNEGSKA in the germline V gene (reference sequence). V was shortened by 3 bases and J by 2 bases, with 13 bases between the two germline ends. CDR3 size: 14 residues. The chain's CDR3 is CSARPGHTQETQYF. The CDR3 DNA is TGCAGTGCTAGGCCGGGACATACTCAAGAGACCCAGTACTTC.

This chain connects TRBV11-3 to TRBJ2-5; TRBD1 matches 9 bases. This CDR3 is 15 amino acids long. The V and J ends lost 1 base and 2 bases, in that order; junction bases with no gene match: 2. Germline V gives CDR1 SGHNT, CDR2 YENEEA. CDR3 coding DNA: TGTGCCAGCAGCTTAGCGGGGACAGGGCAAGAGACCCAGTACTTC. This translates into CASSLAGTGQETQYF.

The rearrangement joins TRBV10-2 to TRBJ2-1; 10 bases align to TRBD2. Germline V gene sequence: CDR1 WSHSY, CDR2 SAAADI. With 4 bases clipped from V and 9 bases from J, the junction kept 9 bases outside the gene matches. CDR3 length: 15 residues. CDR3 nucleotide sequence: TGCGCCAGCAGTGTTTTGCTAGCGGGAGTGGGTGAGCAGTTCTTC. Translating it yields CASSVLLAGVGEQFF.

This clonotype has ten or more counts. This rearrangement joins TRBV3-1 to TRBJ1-5; D not certain. V was clipped by 0 bases and J by 6 bases, with 6 bases between them. The CDR3 contains 13 residues. From germline, CDR1 is LGHDT and CDR2 YNNKEL (reference sequence). The CDR3 here is CASSQDLVQPQHF. In nucleotides, the CDR3 is TGTGCCAGCAGCCAAGATTTAGTTCAGCCCCAGCATTTT.

This clonotype showed up many times. V and J are TRBV5-1 and TRBJ2-1; possibly TRBD2 for D (5 bases). Per germline, CDR1 SGHRS and CDR2 YFSETQ. The V end was cut by 7 bases, the J end by 1 base, with 12 bases between. The CDR3 is 14 residues long. The CDR3 sequence: CASYLANSYNEQFF. The CDR3 region has the DNA TGCGCCAGCTACTTAGCGAATTCCTACAATGAGCAGTTCTTC.

For this clonotype: At one of its ends the junction is not consistent with the germline gene, which may arise from a read error. CDR3 sequence: CASSIGGREVF. CDR3 DNA sequence: TGTGCCAGTAGTATAGGTGGGAGGGAGGTCTTC. This rearrangement joins TRBV19 to TRBJ2-1, with TRBD2 identical over 7 bases. From germline, CDR1 is LNHDA and CDR2 SQIVND (reference sequence). The CDR3 contains 11 residues.